Here is one T cell receptor beta chain with its context. Antigen: not known. Between the trimmed V and J ends, which lost 0 bases and 4 bases, there was a span of 10 bases. CDR1 and CDR2 (germline): SGHRS, YFSETQ. The CDR3 contains 15 residues. The sample belongs to a study of T-cell reconstitution after alpha-beta-depleted transplantation in children. Study-wide findings and caveats: Some patients' high day-60 TCRbeta diversity was attributed to recipient cells surviving conditioning. Reportedly, alpha-beta T cells present about two months post-transplant originated from several hundred expanded clones of graft origin. The main origin of T-cell counts and diversity one year after transplant was newly produced T cells.

For TCRbeta, the library was prepared with unique molecular identifiers. One entry per CDR3 protein results from TCRdb running MiXCR on the PCR reads. Here the sample spans approximately 400,000 distinct CDR3 sequences, roughly 17% being singletons. Here the sequenced sample was PBMCs, mostly from graft donor cells, taken 360 days after TCRalphabeta/CD19-depleted stem cell transplant. This TCR was sampled from a boy under three years old who had a stem cell transplant for Wiskott-Aldrich syndrome, so the T cells may come from the graft donor. The chain employs TRBV5-1 and TRBJ2-2; TRBD1 is a possible D gene (6 bases). Here the CDR3 reads CASSLDRAGTGELFF. The CDR3 nucleotides are TGCGCCAGCAGCTTGGACAGGGCGGGCACCGGGGAGCTGTTTTTT.